This entry lists 21 T cell receptor beta chains sequenced from one sample in a study of control samples from healthy donors and cancer patients. Clones were sequenced by immunoSEQ multiplex PCR, and TCRdb holds only the in-frame ones, with some missing. The sample carries approximately 94,000 clones, roughly nine tenths recorded once. Sequencing was performed on blood. These receptors were collected from a woman in her fifties or sixties in good health.

V and J are TRBV7-2 and TRBJ2-3; TRBD2 agrees at 9 bases. The CDR3 runs to 15 residues. Germline lookup yields CDR1 SGHTA and CDR2 FQGNSA. Trimming removed 4 bases from V and 2 bases from J; junction bases left unmatched: 4. This CDR3 reads CASSSLAGLTDTQYF. The CDR3, as DNA: TGTGCCAGCAGCTCCCTAGCGGGACTCACAGATACGCAGTATTTT.

This chain links TRBV5-4 with TRBJ2-2; 10 bases align to TRBD2. Germline CDR1 and CDR2: SGHNT and YYREEE (reference sequence). CDR3 length: 16 amino acids. V lost 4 bases and J lost 1; bases outside the gene matches: 4. CDR3 loop: CASSIRLAGNTGELFF. CDR3 in DNA: TGTGCCAGCAGCATAAGACTAGCGGGGAACACCGGGGAGCTGTTTTTT.

The chain joins TRBV24-1 to TRBJ2-3, with 7 bases identical to TRBD1. The V segment lost 4 bases and the J segment 6 bases; nucleotides outside the gene matches: 3. This CDR3 spans 13 amino acids. From germline, CDR1 is KGHDR and CDR2 SFDVKD. CDR3 protein: CATSDGQADTQYF. CDR3 nucleotides: TGTGCCACCAGTGACGGACAGGCCGATACGCAGTATTTT.

The chain carries TRBV27 and TRBJ1-2; 11 bases align to TRBD1. Looked up from germline, CDR1 is MNHEY and CDR2 is SMNVEV (reference sequence). This CDR3 comprises 12 residues. With 9 bases clipped from V and 6 bases from J, the junction kept 3 bases outside the gene matches. CDR3 nucleotide sequence: TGTGCCAGGGGGACAGGGGGAAATGGCTACACCTTC. Its translation: CARGTGGNGYTF.

The count of this clone is one. The chain links TRBV15 to TRBJ1-3; D uncertain. V was pared by 3 bases and J by 3 bases, with 3 bases between. There are 12 residues in the CDR3. The V gene's germline CDR1 is LNHNV and CDR2 YYDKDF (reference sequence). The CDR3 DNA is TGTGCCACCAGCAGGAGTGGAAACACCATATATTTT. Its translation: CATSRSGNTIYF.

The chain joins TRBV27 to TRBJ1-5; TRBD1 matches at 9 bases. Trimming removed 6 bases from V and 2 bases from J; junction bases left unmatched: 5. CDR1 is MNHEY, CDR2 SMNVEV, per germline (reference sequence). This CDR3 is built from 15 residues. Here the CDR3 reads CASRGDRVGNQPQHF. Here the CDR3 DNA reads TGTGCCAGCAGAGGGGACAGGGTAGGCAATCAGCCCCAGCATTTT.

The chain is built from TRBV6-5 and TRBJ2-4, with D tentatively TRBD1 (6 bases). V dropped 6 bases and J dropped 0 bases, with 12 bases sitting between them. CDR1 is MNHEY and CDR2 is SVGAGI in the germline V gene. The CDR3 consists of 15 residues. The CDR3 DNA sequence: TGTGCCAGCAGAACAGGGTTTTTAGCCAAAAACATTCAGTACTTC. Encoded protein: CASRTGFLAKNIQYF.

The chain combines TRBV3-1 (or the pseudogene TRBV3-2) with TRBJ2-6; no clear D. Trimming took 4 bases from V and 2 from J, leaving 9 bases between them. Germline lookup yields CDR1 LGHDT and CDR2 YNNKEL (reference sequence). This CDR3 comprises 15 residues. CDR3 protein: CASSPTIAGANVLTF. CDR3 DNA sequence: TGTGCCAGCAGCCCCACAATAGCTGGGGCCAACGTCCTGACTTTC.

In this sample, this clone turned up once. The rearrangement uses TRBV25-1 and TRBJ2-3; D is possibly TRBD2 (6 bases). The CDR3 is 16 residues long. The V gene lost 3 bases and the J gene lost 1 base, with 14 bases spanning the gap. Germline values: CDR1 MGHDK, CDR2 SYGVNS. The CDR3 sequence: CASSDQGLPRTDTQYF. DNA of the CDR3: TGTGCCAGCAGTGACCAGGGACTCCCTCGCACAGATACGCAGTATTTT.

This clone was recorded a few times. The chain links TRBV27 to TRBJ2-1, with 8 bases aligning to TRBD2. V dropped 5 bases and J dropped 3; count of bases not matched to a gene: 6. The CDR3 is 15 residues long. Germline CDR1 reads MNHEY; CDR2 reads SMNVEV (reference sequence). This CDR3 is CASSPVAGGYNEQFF. CDR3 in DNA: TGTGCCAGCAGTCCCGTGGCGGGAGGCTACAATGAGCAGTTCTTC.

The J gene is TRBJ1-1, the V gene TRBV20-1; D uncertain. This CDR3 has 11 amino acids. Looked up from germline, CDR1 is DFQATT and CDR2 is SNEGSKA (reference sequence). The V end lost 3 bases, the J end lost 6 bases, and 8 bases lay between the germline ends. In DNA form, the CDR3 reads TGCAGTGCTAGTCTCCCCCCTGAAGCTTTCTTT. Translation gives CSASLPPEAFF.

V usage is TRBV4-1 and J usage is TRBJ1-2; maybe TRBD1 (5 bases). CDR1 MGHRA and CDR2 YSYEKL come from the germline V gene. Between the trimmed V and J ends, which lost 6 bases and 0 bases, there was a span of 11 bases. This CDR3 region has 14 residues. The CDR3 protein is CASRKLGANYGYTF. In DNA form, the CDR3 reads TGCGCCAGCAGGAAGTTAGGGGCTAACTATGGCTACACCTTC.

The rearrangement joins TRBV18 to TRBJ2-1, with D perhaps TRBD2 (5 bases). The V end was cut by 3 bases, the J end by 5 bases, with 8 bases between. CDR3 length: 13 amino acids. Germline-derived CDR1 and CDR2 are KGHSH and LQKENI. CDR3 region: CASSPGVHNEQFF. The CDR3 region has the DNA TGTGCCAGCTCACCCGGGGTGCACAATGAGCAGTTCTTC.

The chain has TRBV7-9 and TRBJ1-5; D gene unclear. The V end was cut by 1 base, the J end by 3 bases, with 7 bases between. Looked up from germline, CDR1 is SEHNR and CDR2 is FQNEAQ (reference sequence). CDR3 length: 14 residues. The CDR3: CASSLGQFNQPQHF. As DNA, the CDR3 is TGTGCCAGCAGCTTAGGGCAGTTCAATCAGCCCCAGCATTTT.

The rearrangement links TRBV7-3 to TRBJ2-3, with 13 bases lining up with TRBD2. CDR3 length: 16 amino acids. Germline V gene lookup returns CDR1 SGHTA and CDR2 FQGTGA. After removal of 4 bases from V and 4 bases from J, the junction contained 5 bases not matched to a gene. The CDR3 bases are TGTGCCAGCAGCTCAACTAGCGGGGGGGCAGCAGATACGCAGTATTTT. It encodes CASSSTSGGAADTQYF.

The genes are TRBV12-3 or TRBV12-4 and TRBJ2-7, with D uncertain. The CDR3 has 12 amino acids. V lost 4 bases to trimming and J lost 9 bases, with 13 bases between them. CDR3 DNA sequence: TGTGCCAGCAGTTCCCTTCTTACGATGCAGTACTTC. Translation: CASSSLLTMQYF.

The gene calls are TRBV5-6 and TRBJ2-1, with a weak D call TRBD2 (6 bases). Germline loops: CDR1 SGHDT, CDR2 YYEEEE. This CDR3 has 16 residues. Trimming stripped 6 bases from V and 0 bases from J, with 16 bases between. In DNA form, the CDR3 reads TGTGCCAGCAACCGGCCCCTGGGGGGCTCCTACAATGAGCAGTTCTTC. This encodes CASNRPLGGSYNEQFF.

This chain uses TRBV19 with TRBJ1-5; D possibly corresponds to TRBD1 (5 bases). The CDR3 covers 15 residues. The V gene lost 5 bases and the J gene lost 9 bases, with 20 bases spanning the gap. The germline V gene has CDR1 LNHDA and CDR2 SQIVND (reference sequence). The DNA for the CDR3 is TGTGCCAGTAGTCCCCGCATGGGGGAGAGGGCGCCCCAGCATTTT. Translation: CASSPRMGERAPQHF.

V gene TRBV3-1 (or the pseudogene TRBV3-2) combines with J gene TRBJ1-1; 7 nucleotides agree with TRBD1. Germline V gene sequence: CDR1 LGHDT, CDR2 YNNKEL (reference sequence). The junction had 4 bases not matched to a gene; V was cut back by 4 bases and J by 8 bases. CDR3 size: 12 residues. CDR3 bases: TGTGCCAGCAGCCGCCGGGACAGAGAAGCTTTCTTT. Translation gives CASSRRDREAFF.

The chain couples TRBV6-2 or TRBV6-3 to TRBJ1-1; D call uncertain. Trimming took off 2 bases at V and 7 bases at J, with 14 bases between the two ends. Germline assignment: CDR1 MNHEY and CDR2 SVGEGT. The CDR3 consists of 14 residues. CDR3 loop: CASSYDLTPYEAFF. The CDR3 DNA reads as TGTGCCAGCAGTTACGACCTGACACCATATGAAGCTTTCTTT.

The V gene is TRBV6-5, the J gene TRBJ2-3; D not resolved. Trimming took 1 base from V and 0 from J, leaving 8 bases between them. CDR1 and CDR2 (germline): MNHEY, SVGAGI. The length of the CDR3 is 15 residues. The CDR3 protein is CASSYYPASTDTQYF. DNA for the CDR3: TGTGCCAGCAGTTACTATCCGGCCAGCACAGATACGCAGTATTTT.